The clone carrying this T cell receptor (beta chain) is a singleton in its sample. The entry originates in a study of OX40 agonist ivuxolimab in advanced cancers. The V gene lost 2 bases and the J gene lost 4 bases, with 6 bases spanning the gap. CDR3 length equals 12 residues. From germline, CDR1 is SGHRS and CDR2 YFSETQ. TCRdb's table, derived via immunoSEQ multiplex PCR, lists solely in-frame clones and lacks some. The sample includes some 86,000 clones, around 85% of them seen just once. The TCR comes from an adult with an advanced solid tumor such as melanoma, head and neck, liver or kidney cancer. The chain uses TRBV5-1 and TRBJ2-5, with D unclear. This specimen was CD4+ or CD8+ T cells sorted from blood, taken in a trial of the OX40 agonist ivuxolimab. The chain's CDR3 is CASSLTAETQYF. CDR3 coding DNA: TGCGCCAGCAGCTTAACGGCAGAGACCCAGTACTTC.